A selection of T cell receptor beta chains follows, all from one sample in a study of OX40 agonist ivuxolimab in advanced cancers. Profiling relied on immunoSEQ multiplex PCR, and the TCRdb table lists in-frame clones only, not all of them. The sample has 68,000 or so clones, roughly 82% seen once; the top ten hold approximately 10%. Source: CD4+ or CD8+ T cells sorted from blood, taken in a trial of the OX40 agonist ivuxolimab. All receptors derive from an adult with an advanced solid tumor such as melanoma, head and neck, liver or kidney cancer. Each CDR3 is given with its conserved first and last residue. The D gene is left open where the match is weak. Clone size is stated in some rows and not others, as once, few, many or a class when expanded.

abundance | j_gene | v_gene | d_gene | CDR3aa | CDR3nt
. | TRBJ2-3 | TRBV2 | . | CASSGLGTDTQYF | TGTGCCAGCAGCGGACTGGGCACAGATACGCAGTATTTT
. | TRBJ1-5 | TRBV28 | . | CASSPPNNQPQHF | TGTGCCAGCAGTCCCCCCAACAATCAGCCCCAGCATTTT
. | TRBJ2-7 | TRBV5-4 | . | CASIKAGPVSEQYF | TGTGCCAGCATTAAGGCGGGGCCGGTCTCCGAGCAGTACTTC
few | TRBJ2-3 | TRBV7-3 | TRBD2 | CASSPGTSGGLDTQYF | TGTGCCAGCAGCCCCGGGACTAGCGGGGGTCTGGATACGCAGTATTTT
. | TRBJ2-1 | TRBV7-9 | . | CASKMGGPYNEQFF | TGTGCCAGCAAGATGGGGGGCCCCTACAATGAGCAGTTCTTC
. | TRBJ2-3 | TRBV15 | . | CATSRTYIPPYTDTQYF | TGTGCCACCAGCAGGACCTACATCCCCCCCTACACAGATACGCAGTATTTT
. | TRBJ2-2 | TRBV2 | . | CASKKWSANTGELFF | TGTGCCAGCAAAAAATGGAGCGCGAACACCGGGGAGCTGTTTTTT
few | TRBJ2-1 | TRBV10-2 | . | CASRAFPEQFF | TGCGCCAGCAGAGCGTTCCCTGAGCAGTTCTTC
. | TRBJ1-2 | TRBV5-1 | . | CASSLDSTNYGYTF | TGCGCCAGCAGCTTGGACAGTACTAACTATGGCTACACCTTC
. | TRBJ2-5 | TRBV7-6 | . | CASSLKPGGMGSETQYF | TGTGCCAGCAGCTTAAAACCGGGCGGGATGGGTTCCGAGACCCAGTACTTC
. | TRBJ2-5 | TRBV5-1 | . | CASSLEDSLWMGQETQYF | TGCGCCAGCAGCTTGGAGGACAGTTTATGGATGGGTCAAGAGACCCAGTACTTC
. | TRBJ1-4 | TRBV2 | . | CASTRQTLSNEKLFF | TGTGCCAGCACCAGACAGACACTATCTAATGAAAAACTGTTTTTT
. | TRBJ2-3 | TRBV5-1 | TRBD2 | CASSRSGGASDTQYF | TGCGCCAGCAGCCGGAGCGGGGGGGCGTCAGATACGCAGTATTTT
. | TRBJ2-3 | TRBV28 | . | CASSSPRGFGGYTQYF | TGTGCCAGCAGTTCCCCCCGGGGGTTTGGGGGATATACGCAGTATTTT
. | TRBJ2-3 | TRBV9 | TRBD2 | CASSVGRVTSGISTDTQYF | TGTGCCAGCAGCGTAGGTCGTGTGACTAGCGGGATTAGCACAGATACGCAGTATTTT
. | TRBJ2-5 | TRBV9 | . | CASSVGGGETQYF | TGTGCCAGCAGCGTAGGAGGTGGAGAGACCCAGTACTTC
. | TRBJ2-3 | TRBV18 | . | CASSSLLDTQYF | TGTGCCAGCTCCTCGCTTCTTGATACGCAGTATTTT
. | TRBJ2-3 | TRBV5-1 | . | CASSLLSGAASTDTQYF | TGCGCCAGCAGCTTGCTTTCGGGGGCCGCTAGCACAGATACGCAGTATTTT
. | TRBJ1-1 | TRBV10-3 | TRBD1 | CAIMGQGNTEAFF | TGTGCCATCATGGGACAGGGGAACACTGAAGCTTTCTTT
once | TRBJ2-7 | TRBV7-2 | TRBD2 | CASSLAAGGPYEQYF | TGTGCCAGCAGCCTCGCGGCGGGAGGGCCTTACGAGCAGTACTTC
. | TRBJ2-1 | TRBV15 | . | CATSSGDGSNEQFF | TGTGCCACCAGTTCCGGGGACGGGAGCAATGAGCAGTTCTTC
. | TRBJ2-5 | TRBV29-1 | TRBD2 | CSVSTGLAGGETQYF | TGCAGCGTCAGCACGGGACTAGCGGGAGGGGAGACCCAGTACTTC
. | TRBJ1-1 | TRBV6-6 | . | CASSYRSGPGNEEAFF | TGTGCCAGCAGTTACAGGTCCGGGCCCGGAAATGAAGAAGCTTTCTTT
. | TRBJ2-2 | TRBV29-1 | TRBD2 | CSAGGLAGVSTGELFF | TGCAGCGCCGGTGGACTAGCGGGAGTGTCCACCGGGGAGCTGTTTTTT
. | TRBJ2-7 | TRBV28 | TRBD1 | CASRGWDSIYEQYF | TGTGCCAGCAGAGGCTGGGACAGCATCTACGAGCAGTACTTC
. | TRBJ1-1 | TRBV27 | . | CASSLGRGTEAFF | TGTGCCAGCAGTTTAGGCAGGGGAACTGAAGCTTTCTTT
. | TRBJ1-1 | TRBV28 | . | CASSPMGVNTEAFF | TGTGCCAGCAGCCCCATGGGGGTGAACACTGAAGCTTTCTTT
. | TRBJ2-3 | TRBV7-2 | . | CASSRIGVGGADTQYF | TGTGCCAGCAGCCGAATTGGGGTGGGGGGCGCAGATACGCAGTATTTT
once | TRBJ1-4 | TRBV5-6 | TRBD1 | CASSSSTGNNEKLFF | TGTGCCAGCAGCTCTTCGACAGGGAATAATGAAAAACTGTTTTTT
. | TRBJ2-5 | TRBV29-1 | . | CSVGAGKETQYF | TGCAGCGTTGGTGCGGGGAAAGAGACCCAGTACTTC
. | TRBJ2-3 | TRBV5-6 | TRBD1 | CASSGDRVDGTDTQYF | TGTGCCAGCAGCGGAGACAGGGTGGATGGCACAGATACGCAGTATTTT
once | TRBJ2-6 | TRBV7-2 | TRBD1 | CASSLRRTGIVSGANVLTF | TGTGCCAGCAGCTTACGACGGACAGGGATCGTCTCTGGGGCCAACGTCCTGACTTTC
. | TRBJ1-4 | TRBV7-9 | . | CASSLVPGANEKLFF | TGTGCCAGCAGCTTAGTACCAGGGGCCAATGAAAAACTGTTTTTT
. | TRBJ2-5 | TRBV7-2 | TRBD2 | CASSRGAGGYQETQYF | TGTGCCAGCAGCCGGGGGGCGGGGGGCTACCAAGAGACCCAGTACTTC
. | TRBJ2-1 | TRBV7-9 | . | CASSPRGAHNEQFF | TGTGCCAGCAGCCCGAGGGGGGCGCACAATGAGCAGTTCTTC
few | TRBJ2-3 | TRBV2 | . | CASSENTADTQYF | TGTGCCAGCAGTGAAAACACTGCGGATACGCAGTATTTT
. | TRBJ2-1 | TRBV30 | . | CAWSVGQGASYNEQFF | TGTGCCTGGAGTGTGGGGCAGGGCGCCTCCTACAATGAGCAGTTCTTC
. | TRBJ1-2 | TRBV21-1 | . | CAIYEASVRGYTF | TGTGCCATCTATGAGGCCTCCGTTCGTGGCTACACCTTC
. | TRBJ2-2 | TRBV18 | TRBD1 | CASSPGTGNTGELFF | TGTGCCAGCTCACCGGGGACAGGGAACACCGGGGAGCTGTTTTTT
. | TRBJ2-7 | TRBV6-6 | TRBD2 | CASSPTSGVFYEQYF | TGTGCCAGCAGCCCCACTAGCGGAGTTTTCTACGAGCAGTACTTC
few | TRBJ1-1 | TRBV5-4 | TRBD1 | CASSFGQGFTEAFF | TGTGCCAGCAGCTTTGGACAGGGATTCACTGAAGCTTTCTTT
. | TRBJ2-7 | TRBV5-1 | . | CASSPGVPPREQYF | TGCGCCAGCAGCCCGGGGGTCCCCCCGAGAGAGCAGTACTTC
. | TRBJ2-2 | TRBV10-3 | . | CAISDRRPGELFF | TGTGCCATCAGTGATCGGAGACCCGGGGAGCTGTTTTTT
. | TRBJ2-1 | TRBV28 | . | CASSPAGTALSEQFF | TGTGCCAGCAGTCCCGCAGGGACGGCCCTTTCTGAGCAGTTCTTC
few | TRBJ2-5 | TRBV10-3 | TRBD2 | CAISDLAGVQETQYF | TGTGCCATCAGTGACCTAGCGGGGGTCCAAGAGACCCAGTACTTC
. | TRBJ1-5 | TRBV19 | . | CATRPASNQPQHF | TGTGCCACCAGACCGGCATCTAATCAGCCCCAGCATTTT
. | TRBJ1-3 | TRBV27 | . | CASSLSKGGGGNTIYF | TGTGCCAGCAGTTTATCCAAGGGCGGAGGAGGAAACACCATATATTTT
. | TRBJ1-6 | TRBV7-2 | . | CASSLDPTGGVPLHF | TGTGCCAGCAGCTTAGACCCGACGGGGGGAGTCCCCCTCCACTTT
. | TRBJ2-7 | TRBV10-3 | TRBD1 | CAISLGQGSYEQYF | TGTGCCATCAGCCTAGGACAGGGCTCCTACGAGCAGTACTTC
. | TRBJ1-1 | TRBV7-9 | . | CASSLDADEAFF | TGTGCCAGCAGCTTAGACGCTGATGAAGCTTTCTTT
. | TRBJ1-3 | TRBV7-9 | . | CASRPTIMTVNSGNTIYF | TGTGCCAGCAGACCAACTATTATGACGGTGAACTCTGGAAACACCATATATTTT
. | TRBJ2-3 | TRBV5-1 | . | CASSLEDFVTDTQYF | TGCGCCAGCAGCTTGGAAGATTTCGTCACAGATACGCAGTATTTT
. | TRBJ2-2 | TRBV18 | . | CASSPAAAGELFF | TGTGCCAGCTCCCCGGCTGCTGCCGGGGAGCTGTTTTTT
. | TRBJ1-5 | TRBV7-8 | TRBD1 | CASSLVGQGDQPQHF | TGTGCCAGCAGCTTAGTTGGGCAGGGGGACCAGCCCCAGCATTTT